This T cell receptor (beta chain) is from a study of blood T cell repertoires in COVID-19. Study in general: Sources were T cells, B-cell-depleted T cells, or PBMCs; the material itself was cDNA or gDNA.

Recruited during active infection, patients (from Seattle) were subsequently followed longitudinally. Germline CDR1 SGHNT, CDR2 YYREEE (reference sequence). Trimming took off 1 base at V and 4 bases at J, with 8 bases between the two ends. This CDR3 region has 13 residues. Profiling relied on immunoSEQ multiplex PCR, and the TCRdb table lists in-frame clones only, not all of them. This sample has roughly 130,000 clones, with about 88% found just once. The sample consisted of peripheral blood. The rearrangement uses TRBV5-4 and TRBJ1-1; maybe TRBD1 (5 bases). This TCR was sampled from a human donor with COVID-19, enrolled during active disease. The donor label of this sample is uncertain. The CDR3 spells CASSLYGGTEAFF. The CDR3 bases are TGTGCCAGCAGCTTGTACGGGGGCACTGAAGCTTTCTTT.